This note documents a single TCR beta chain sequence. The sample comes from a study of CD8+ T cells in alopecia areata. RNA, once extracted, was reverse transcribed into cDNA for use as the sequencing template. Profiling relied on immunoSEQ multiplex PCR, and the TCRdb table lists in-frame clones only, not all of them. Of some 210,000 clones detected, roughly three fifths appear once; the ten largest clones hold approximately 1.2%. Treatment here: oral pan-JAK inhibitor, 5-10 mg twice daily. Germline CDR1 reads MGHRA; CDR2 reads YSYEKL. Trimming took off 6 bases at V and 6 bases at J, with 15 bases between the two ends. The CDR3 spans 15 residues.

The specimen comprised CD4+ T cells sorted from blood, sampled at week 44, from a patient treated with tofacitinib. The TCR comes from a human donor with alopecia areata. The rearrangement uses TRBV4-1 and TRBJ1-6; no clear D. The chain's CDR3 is CASRVLVGINSPLHF. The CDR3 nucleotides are TGCGCCAGCAGGGTATTGGTGGGGATTAATTCACCCCTCCACTTT.